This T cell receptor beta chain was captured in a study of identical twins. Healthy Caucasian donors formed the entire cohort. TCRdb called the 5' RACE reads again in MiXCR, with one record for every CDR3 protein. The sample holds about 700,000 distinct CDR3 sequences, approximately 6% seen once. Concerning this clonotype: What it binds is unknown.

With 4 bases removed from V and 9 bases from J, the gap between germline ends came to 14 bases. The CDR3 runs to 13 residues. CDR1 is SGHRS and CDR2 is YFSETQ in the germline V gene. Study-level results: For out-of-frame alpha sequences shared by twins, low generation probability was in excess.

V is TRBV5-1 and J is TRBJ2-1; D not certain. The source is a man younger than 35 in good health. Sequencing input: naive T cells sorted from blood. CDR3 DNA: TGCGCCAGCAGCCCCCTTGGGCTGGGTGAGCAGTTCTTC. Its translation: CASSPLGLGEQFF.